The clone carrying this TCR beta chain occurred a few times. The sample comes from a study of regulatory T cells in long-lasting Graves disease. Time point reported: newly diagnosed GD, antithyroid drugs for less than 3 months. From RNA extracted from PBMCs, the TCR library was made. Through Arm-PCR of CDR3 regions and iRepertoire HTBI primers, TCR beta libraries were built. In TCRdb, the multiplex PCR reads were re-called with MiXCR into one record per CDR3 protein. The data hold under 450,000 distinct CDR3 sequences, with under 20% observed a single time. Germline CDR1 and CDR2: SGHRS and YFSETQ. The length of the CDR3 is 13 residues. The V and J ends lost 4 bases and 6 bases, in that order; junction bases with no gene match: 2. These data also formed part of another study, on T cells in Graves' hyperthyroidism and ophthalmopathy.

The rearrangement joins TRBV5-1 to TRBJ2-2; 8 bases are a match to TRBD2. The specimen was peripheral blood mononuclear cells (PBMCs), collected at new diagnosis, from a patient treated with antithyroid drugs. The sequence was obtained from a woman between 18 and 30 years old with Graves disease. The CDR3 DNA is TGCGCCAGCAGCAAGGGACTAGCCGGGGAGCTGTTTTTT. It yields the protein CASSKGLAGELFF.